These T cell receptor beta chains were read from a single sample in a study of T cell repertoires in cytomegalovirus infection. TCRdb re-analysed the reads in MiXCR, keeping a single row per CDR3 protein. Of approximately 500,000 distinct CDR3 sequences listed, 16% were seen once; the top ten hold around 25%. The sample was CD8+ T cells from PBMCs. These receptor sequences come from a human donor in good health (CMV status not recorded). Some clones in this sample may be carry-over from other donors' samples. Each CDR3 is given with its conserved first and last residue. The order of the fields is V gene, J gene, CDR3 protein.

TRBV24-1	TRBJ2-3	CATSEGVRGAWATDTQYF
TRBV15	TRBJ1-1	CATSPTENNEAFF
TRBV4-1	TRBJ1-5	CASSQVRGGRFQPQHF
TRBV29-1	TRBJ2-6	CTLKSTQACSGANVLTF
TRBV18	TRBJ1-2	CASSPETGFYGYTF
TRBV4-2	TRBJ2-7	CASSQEMVLAEVGYEQYF
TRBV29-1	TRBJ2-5	CSVDQGVMGDLETQYF
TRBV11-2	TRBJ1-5	CASSLGNRPTPHQPQHF
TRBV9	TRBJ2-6	CASSSTVGLSGANVLTF
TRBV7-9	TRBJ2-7	CASSKSWTGRNEQYF
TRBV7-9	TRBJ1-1	CASRTPSHTEAFF
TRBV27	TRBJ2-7	CASSLSNGVSYEQYF
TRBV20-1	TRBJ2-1	CSARDRTEVLSYNEQFF
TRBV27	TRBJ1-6	CASSFSSSPNSPLHF
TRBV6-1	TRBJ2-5	CASSDPRVGQETQYF
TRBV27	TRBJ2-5	CASRSTGAAETQYF
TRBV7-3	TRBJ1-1	CASSSTGGSVNTEAFF
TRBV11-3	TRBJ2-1	CASSLGYGTDNEQFF
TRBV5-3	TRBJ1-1	CARSSEQSTEAFF
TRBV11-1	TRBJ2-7	CASSFVTGRGEQYF
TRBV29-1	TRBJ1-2	CSEGTGKANYGYTF
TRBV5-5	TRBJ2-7	CASSSTGAFIYEQYF
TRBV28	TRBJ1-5	CASRQGQGRAPKRQPQHF
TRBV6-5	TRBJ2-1	CASSPDSSGRLNEQFF
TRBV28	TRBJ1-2	CASNQWADGYTF
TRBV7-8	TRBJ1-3	CASSPRPGILSGNTIYF
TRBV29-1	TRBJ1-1	CSVASARTSNTEAFF
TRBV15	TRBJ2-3	CATSRDKLDTQYF
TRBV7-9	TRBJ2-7	CASSATLDEQYF
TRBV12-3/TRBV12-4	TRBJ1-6	CASSGQGAHNSPLHF
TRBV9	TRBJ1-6	CASSGGQGASRNSPLHF
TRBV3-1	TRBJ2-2	CASSQRDRPLTGELFF
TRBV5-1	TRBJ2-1	CASSPATLDEQFF
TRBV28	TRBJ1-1	CASRQGEAFF
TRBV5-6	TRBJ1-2	CASSLVVQVRGYTF
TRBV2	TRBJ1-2	CAGTGEVYGYTF
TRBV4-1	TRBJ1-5	CASSQATGDQPQHF
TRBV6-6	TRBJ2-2	CASSYGAPRLTGELFF
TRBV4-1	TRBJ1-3	CASSQPTGGRNTIYF
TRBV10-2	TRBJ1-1	CASSEPGQGTEAFF
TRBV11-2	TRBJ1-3	CASSTGQTSSRGNTIYF
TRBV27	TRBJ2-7	CANSSVYRSTYEQYF
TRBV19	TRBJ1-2	CASSMARTGDYGYTF
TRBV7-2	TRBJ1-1	CASSPISMNTEAFF
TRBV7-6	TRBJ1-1	CASSLAPGASNTEAFF
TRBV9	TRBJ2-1	CASSVVSTSGYNEQFF
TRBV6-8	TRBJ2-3	CASSYLFNRDRLNTQYF
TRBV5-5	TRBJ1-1	CASSLYQYTEAFF
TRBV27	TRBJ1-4	CASSRTPNEKLFF
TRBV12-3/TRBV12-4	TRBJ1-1	CASTFGLRNTEAFF
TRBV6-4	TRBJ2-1	CASSDGAREQFF
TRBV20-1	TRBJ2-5	CSARDSGRAVETQYF
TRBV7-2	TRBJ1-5	CASSLDLGYSNQPQHF
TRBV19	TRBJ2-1	CASSIVRGNEQFF
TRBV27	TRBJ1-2	CASSSLGTENGYTF
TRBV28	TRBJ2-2	CASSPEGTGSFRELFF
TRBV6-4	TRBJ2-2	CASSDSLSGELFF
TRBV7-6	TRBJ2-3	CASSPRDGWLLDTQYF
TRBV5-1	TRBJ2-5	CASSLAGQGRETQYF
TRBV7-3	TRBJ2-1	CASSSTEREPLLRLSYNEQFF